This T cell receptor beta chain was documented in a study of beta chain features in type 1 diabetes. Study-level results: Among patients with Type 1 diabetes, TCRB CDR3s were moderately but significantly shorter in every one of the four CD4+ subsets.

CDR1 and CDR2 (germline): MNHNY, SVGAGI (reference sequence). Trimming took 7 bases from V and 0 from J, leaving 10 bases between them. This CDR3 has 13 amino acids. As every portion of the isolated RNA was reverse transcribed, the sequencing read expressed TCRB transcripts. Sequencing was performed with immunoSEQ multiplex PCR; in TCRdb, only in-frame clones are kept and a portion is missing. The sample yields a few hundred thousand clones, roughly 24% seen once. This clone appeared once. As yet, its antigen is unknown. V and J are TRBV6-6 and TRBJ2-7, with D perhaps TRBD2 (5 bases). Sequencing was carried out using naive CD4+ T cells from blood. This TCR came from a woman aged 25 to 39 with type 1 diabetes. The CDR3 DNA reads as TGTGCCAGCAACCGAGGGAGCTCCTACGAGCAGTACTTC. This sequence encodes CASNRGSSYEQYF.